This T cell receptor (beta chain) emerged from a study of T cells in Graves' hyperthyroidism and ophthalmopathy. About this clonotype itself: Antigen specificity is unknown.

Study results and caveats: By a 13 V-J model, ophthalmopathy was set apart from stable hyperthyroidism.

The CDR3 sequence is 15 residues long. Per germline, CDR1 LNHDA and CDR2 SQIVND (reference sequence). After removal of 7 bases from V and 5 bases from J, the junction contained 10 bases not matched to a gene. There were TCR beta CDR3 regions amplified from RNA transcripts. TCR CDR3 underwent first-round RT-PCR with the HTBI primer set. From the multiplex PCR reads, TCRdb called clonotypes with MiXCR, one entry per CDR3 protein. The sample lists a few hundred thousand distinct CDR3 sequences, 14% to 15% seen once, with 32% in the top ten. This receptor was obtained from a woman between 25 and 40 years old with Graves' hyperthyroidism. The chain joins TRBV19 to TRBJ2-2; 7 nucleotides agree with TRBD2. Sequencing was performed on blood. The chain's CDR3 is CASTAYISGTGELFF. The CDR3 nucleotides are TGTGCCAGTACCGCTTATATTAGCGGGACCGGGGAGCTGTTTTTT. Complete variable domain (other parts from reference TRBV19 and TRBJ2-2): DGGITQSPKYLFRKEGQNVTLSCEQNLNHDAMYWYRQDPGQGLRLIYYSQIVNDFQKGDIAEGYSVSREKKESFPLTVTSAQKNPTAFYLCASTAYISGTGELFFGEGSRLTVL.